This T cell receptor (beta chain) was recorded in a study of cytomegalovirus exposure and HLA in healthy donors. Across the whole study: A previous analysis identified fewer than 130 million unique TCR beta sequences derived from around 200 million T cells. Early on, a data release was issued that held some 91 million unique TCRs from HLA-typed donors.

V lost 4 bases and J lost 2, with 10 bases in between. The CDR3 is 13 residues long. The V gene's germline CDR1 is SGDLS and CDR2 YYNGEE. Researchers ran the PCR with 60 Vbeta and 13 Jbeta primers. TCRdb keeps only in-frame clones here, not all; method: immunoSEQ multiplex PCR. The data contain some 120,000 clones, more than 75% of them seen just once; the ten biggest clones take up 12%. The chain combines TRBV9 with TRBJ2-7; D is uncertain. The TCR comes from a woman in her forties in good health and CMV-seropositive. The material sequenced was PBMCs. The CDR3 protein is CASSSPPAYEQYF. DNA of the CDR3: TGTGCCAGCAGCAGCCCCCCCGCCTACGAGCAGTACTTC.